These T cell receptor beta chains were read from a single sample in a study of regulatory T cells in long-lasting Graves disease. TCRdb independently ran MiXCR on the multiplex PCR reads; one entry per CDR3 protein. Of 440,000 or so distinct CDR3 sequences listed, about a sixth are singletons. The same data also contributed to another study, on T cells in Graves' hyperthyroidism and ophthalmopathy.

Sequencing was performed on peripheral blood mononuclear cells (PBMCs), taken at new diagnosis, from a patient treated with antithyroid drugs. These receptors all come from a young woman with Graves disease. CDR3s include the opening cysteine and the closing phenylalanine or tryptophan. The order of the fields is clone size, V gene, J gene, D gene, CDR3 DNA, CDR3 protein. The D gene is left open where the match is weak. For some rows the clone size is stated as once, few or many, or as a class when expanded; others skip it.

NA	TRBV7-3	TRBJ2-3	NA	TGTGCCAGCAGTAATCTAGAGGCAGATACGCAGTATTTT	CASSNLEADTQYF
few	TRBV5-1	TRBJ2-7	NA	TGCGCCAGCAGCTTTCCGGGCGAGTACGAGCAGTACTTC	CASSFPGEYEQYF
many	TRBV10-3	TRBJ2-2	NA	TGTGCCAGTTCGTCCCCAACGGGTGGGGGAACCGGGGAGCTGTTTTTT	CASSSPTGGGTGELFF
many	TRBV28	TRBJ2-7	TRBD2	TGTGCCAGCAGTAGGACGGGAGGGTTGAACTACGAGCAGTACTTC	CASSRTGGLNYEQYF
NA	TRBV19	TRBJ2-4	TRBD1	TGTGCCAGTAGTATCTATTGGACAGGAAAAAACATTCAGTACTTC	CASSIYWTGKNIQYF
few	TRBV5-4	TRBJ2-7	TRBD1	TGTGCCAGCAGCTCCGGGACAGGAATATACGAGCAGTACTTC	CASSSGTGIYEQYF
NA	TRBV25-1	TRBJ2-1	NA	TGTGCCAGCAGTAAGGGGTGGGAGCAGTTCTTC	CASSKGWEQFF
NA	TRBV27	TRBJ1-6	NA	TGTGCCAGCAGTTCCTGGACTGAAAGGGATTCACCCCTCCACTTT	CASSSWTERDSPLHF
few	TRBV27	TRBJ1-1	NA	TGTGCCAGCAGTTTAAGGGCATGGACTGAAGCTTTCTTT	CASSLRAWTEAFF
many	TRBV20-1	TRBJ2-1	TRBD1	TGCAGTGCAATCCCAGGGGGCAGGAGCTCCTACAATGAGCAGTTCTTC	CSAIPGGRSSYNEQFF
many	TRBV5-1	TRBJ2-7	TRBD1	TGCGCCAGCAGCTCCGGACAGGTCGTCCCCTACGAGCAGTACTTC	CASSSGQVVPYEQYF
NA	TRBV5-5	TRBJ2-7	TRBD1	TGTGCCAGCAGCTTGGGTCTCTTCCAGGGGGCCAACTCCTACGAGCAGTACTTC	CASSLGLFQGANSYEQYF
many	TRBV20-1	TRBJ2-2	NA	TGCAGTGCTAGCCTAGTCGCGAACACCGGGGAGCTGTTTTTT	CSASLVANTGELFF
many	TRBV30	TRBJ2-7	NA	TGTGCCTGGGGCCCGGGCCCCTTCTACGAGCAGTACTTC	CAWGPGPFYEQYF
many	TRBV11-2	TRBJ2-3	TRBD2	TGTGCCAGCAGCTCGATCACTAGCGCCCGAGGGACAGATACGCAGTATTTT	CASSSITSARGTDTQYF
NA	TRBV14	TRBJ2-7	TRBD1	TGTGCCAGCAGCAAACAGGGGTACGAGCAGTACTTC	CASSKQGYEQYF
many	TRBV4-3	TRBJ2-5	NA	TGCGCCAGCAGCCAAGATTTAGCGGTCCAAGAGACCCAGTACTTC	CASSQDLAVQETQYF
many	TRBV12-3/TRBV12-4	TRBJ1-5	NA	TGTGCCAGCAGTTTAGAGGTTGGGGGGACGCCCCAGCATTTT	CASSLEVGGTPQHF
many	TRBV7-2	TRBJ1-2	TRBD1	TGTGCCAGCAGCTTACCGACAGGGCGTTATGGCTACACCTTC	CASSLPTGRYGYTF
many	TRBV7-6	TRBJ2-4	TRBD1	TGTGCCAGCAGCTTAGCTTACACACGGACAGGGATTGAAAACATTCAGTACTTC	CASSLAYTRTGIENIQYF
many	TRBV7-6	TRBJ2-7	NA	TGTGCCAGCAGCTACCGACCGGGACAACTAATGCGGGAGCAGTACTTC	CASSYRPGQLMREQYF
many	TRBV7-2	TRBJ1-1	NA	TGTGCCAGCAGAAGACGACAGGACACTGAAGCTTTCTTT	CASRRRQDTEAFF
NA	TRBV10-3	TRBJ2-1	NA	TGTGCCATCAGTGGTCCCGCCGCCGGACCATCCTACAATGAGCAGTTCTTC	CAISGPAAGPSYNEQFF
few	TRBV7-2	TRBJ1-6	TRBD1	TGTGCCAGCAGCTCGCCTCCAGGGGGCCCCAATTCACCCCTCCACTTT	CASSSPPGGPNSPLHF
few	TRBV6-1	TRBJ1-5	TRBD1	TGTGCCAGCCGAATACAGGGGGATCAGCCCCAGCATTTT	CASRIQGDQPQHF
few	TRBV20-1	TRBJ2-7	TRBD1	TGCAGTGCTAGCCGAACGGACAGGGTTTTAGGGTACGAGCAGTACTTC	CSASRTDRVLGYEQYF
NA	TRBV25-1	TRBJ2-2	NA	TGTGCCAGCAGTGAATATGTGGGGGGAGTAGAAGGGGCCGGGGAGCTGTTTTTT	CASSEYVGGVEGAGELFF
NA	TRBV28	TRBJ2-1	TRBD2	TGTGCCAGCAGTTTATTTGTGACTAGCGGGGCCACCAATGAGCAGTTCTTC	CASSLFVTSGATNEQFF
many	TRBV7-8	TRBJ2-3	NA	TGTGCCAGCATCCAGGACGGAGTTAGCACAGATACGCAGTATTTT	CASIQDGVSTDTQYF
NA	TRBV19	TRBJ2-7	NA	TGTGCCAGTGGTTCGGACCCTCGGGTGGCTGAGCAGTACTTC	CASGSDPRVAEQYF
many	TRBV11-2	TRBJ1-2	NA	TGTGCCAGCAGCTTAGAAGGTCTGGTTAACTATGGCTACACCTTC	CASSLEGLVNYGYTF
NA	TRBV15	TRBJ2-2	NA	TGTGCCACCAGCAGAGTTGAGAACACCGGGGAGCTGTTTTTT	CATSRVENTGELFF
many	TRBV11-2	TRBJ2-5	TRBD1	TGTGCCAGCAGCCTCCTCGAGGGGGACAGACAAGAGACCCAGTACTTC	CASSLLEGDRQETQYF
many	TRBV27	TRBJ2-5	NA	TGTGCCAGCAGTTTATCTACAGGTCGAGAGACCCAGTACTTC	CASSLSTGRETQYF
many	TRBV14	TRBJ2-7	TRBD2	TGTGCCAGCAGCCAGGCGGGAGCTTCCTACGAGCAGTACTTC	CASSQAGASYEQYF
many	TRBV15	TRBJ1-1	NA	TGTGCCACCAGCAGAGATTACCGGGGGTACACTGAAGCTTTCTTT	CATSRDYRGYTEAFF
few	TRBV19	TRBJ2-1	NA	TGTGCCAGTAGTATAGGTCCTGGGACCCCCAATGAGCAGTTCTTC	CASSIGPGTPNEQFF
many	TRBV30	TRBJ2-5	NA	TGTGCCTGGGCGACAGTATCAGAGACCCAGTACTTC	CAWATVSETQYF
few	TRBV5-1	TRBJ2-1	TRBD2	TGCGCCAGCAGCACGACTAGCGACTCCTACAATGAGCAGTTCTTC	CASSTTSDSYNEQFF
many	TRBV2	TRBJ2-1	NA	TGTGCCAGCAGTGGAGACTACAATGAGCAGTTCTTC	CASSGDYNEQFF
many	TRBV27	TRBJ2-1	TRBD2	TGTGCCAGCAGTTTGCCGGGGCTAGCGGGCAATGAGCAGTTCTTC	CASSLPGLAGNEQFF
many	TRBV12-3/TRBV12-4	TRBJ2-2	NA	TGTGCCAGCACAAAGTTGCACCGCGCCGGGGAGCTGTTTTTT	CASTKLHRAGELFF
once	TRBV20-1	TRBJ1-1	NA	TGCAGCGTTACCATGGCGGTACACACTGAAGCTTTCTTT	CSVTMAVHTEAFF
NA	TRBV10-3	TRBJ1-6	TRBD1	TGTGCCATCAACAGCCGGGACAGGGTCGATTCACCCCTCCACTTT	CAINSRDRVDSPLHF
many	TRBV27	TRBJ2-7	NA	TGTGCCAGCAGTGCCTCCTCACCGACGGGGCTAGGCTACGAGCAGTACTTC	CASSASSPTGLGYEQYF
many	TRBV3-1	TRBJ2-7	NA	TGTGCCAGCAGCCCCCGGAACAGGGAGAACGAGCAGTACTTC	CASSPRNRENEQYF